Listed here are 22 T cell receptor beta chains from one sample, sequenced in a study of early T cells in non-severe SARS-CoV-2 infection. MiXCR was run by TCRdb on the 5' RACE reads, yielding one entry per CDR3 protein. Of about 54,000 distinct CDR3 sequences listed, approximately 6.3% are singletons. The sequenced sample was whole blood, obtained at baseline. Every receptor here comes from an adult who was a healthcare worker with PCR-confirmed SARS-CoV-2 infection or an uninfected control (not recorded which).

The CDR3 region has the DNA TGTGCCATCAGTGATGCCAGCTACGAGCAGTACTTC. Its protein product is CAISDASYEQYF. The chain carries TRBV10-3 and TRBJ2-7, with unresolved D. V was shortened by 3 bases and J by 3 bases, with 6 bases between the two germline ends. The CDR3 totals 12 residues. From germline, CDR1 is ENHRY and CDR2 SYGVKD.

This clonotype was picked up many times. V is TRBV4-2 and J is TRBJ2-7; D gene ambiguous. The germline V and J ends were trimmed by 5 bases and 2 bases, with 16 bases remaining between them. The germline V gene encodes CDR1 LGHNA and CDR2 YNFKEQ. The CDR3 consists of 15 residues. The chain's CDR3 is CASSFTYSNAYEQYF. The CDR3 DNA is TGTGCCAGCAGCTTTACTTACTCGAACGCCTACGAGCAGTACTTC.

This clonotype was picked up a small number of times. The J gene is TRBJ2-7, the V gene TRBV20-1; D call uncertain. The ends were cut back, 0 bases at V and 0 bases at J, with 15 bases in the middle. The CDR3 is 16 amino acids. CDR1 is DFQATT and CDR2 is SNEGSKA in the germline V gene (reference sequence). CDR3: CSARDPRPSSSYEQYF. The CDR3 DNA reads TGCAGTGCTAGAGACCCAAGGCCTTCAAGCTCCTACGAGCAGTACTTC.

This clonotype was seen at least ten times. The rearrangement joins TRBV5-5 to TRBJ1-4; D call uncertain. Germline V gene sequence: CDR1 SGHKS, CDR2 YYEKEE (reference sequence). CDR3 size: 16 residues. Trimming removed 4 bases at V and 0 bases at J, with 13 bases between. CDR3 sequence: CASSITQLSTNEKLFF. CDR3 bases: TGTGCCAGCAGCATAACCCAGTTGTCAACTAATGAAAAACTGTTTTTT. The variable domain in full, with the rest retrieved from reference TRBV5-5 and TRBJ1-4, is DAGVTQSPTHLIKTRGQQVTLRCSPISGHKSVSWYQQVLGQGPQFIFQYYEKEERGRGNFPDRFSARQFPNYSSELNVNALLLGDSALYLCASSITQLSTNEKLFFGSGTQLSVL.

This clonotype appeared many times. The chain uses TRBV28 and TRBJ2-4; a possible D gene is TRBD1 (5 bases). Germline CDR1 and CDR2: MDHEN and SYDVKM. The CDR3 loop spans 17 amino acids. With 2 bases removed from V and 0 bases from J, the gap between germline ends came to 14 bases. CDR3 DNA: TGTGCCAGCAGTTTAAGGGGCGGCGGTCCAGCCAAAAACATTCAGTACTTC. This translates into CASSLRGGGPAKNIQYF.

A few counts support this clonotype. V and J are TRBV5-1 and TRBJ2-3; a weak D match, TRBD2 (7 bases). Germline CDR1 SGHRS, CDR2 YFSETQ. Deletions cut 0 bases from V and 3 bases from J, with 20 bases between. The CDR3 consists of 18 residues. The CDR3 DNA reads TGCGCCAGCAGCTTGGCGGGGGGCGGAATGAGTAAAACAGATACGCAGTATTTT. Encoded protein: CASSLAGGGMSKTDTQYF. The whole variable domain, remainder taken from reference TRBV5-1 and TRBJ2-3, is KAGVTQTPRYLIKTRGQQVTLSCSPISGHRSVSWYQQTPGQGLQFLFEYFSETQRNKGNFPGRFSGRQFSNSRSEMNVSTLELGDSALYLCASSLAGGGMSKTDTQYFGPGTRLTVL.

This clonotype came up a few times. The genes are TRBV6-2 or TRBV6-3 and TRBJ2-7; no clear D gene. V was shortened by 2 bases and J by 8 bases, with 16 bases between the two germline ends. The CDR3 is 14 residues long. CDR1 is MNHEY and CDR2 is SVGEGT in the germline V gene. The CDR3 is CASSYRDGTKKQYF. The DNA for the CDR3 is TGTGCCAGCAGTTACCGCGACGGAACCAAGAAGCAGTACTTC.

Many counts were recorded for this clonotype. This chain uses TRBV7-9 with TRBJ1-2; D might be TRBD1 (5 bases). The ends were cut back, 1 base at V and 4 bases at J, with 13 bases in the middle. Germline CDR1 and CDR2: SEHNR and FQNEAQ (reference sequence). CDR3 length: 15 residues. CDR3 sequence reads: CASSLGPGTPYGYTF. The CDR3 DNA follows: TGTGCCAGCAGCTTAGGTCCAGGGACGCCCTATGGCTACACCTTC. Combining the CDR3 with reference TRBV7-9 and TRBJ1-2 gives the whole variable domain DTGVSQNPRHKITKRGQNVTFRCDPISEHNRLYWYRQTLGQGPEFLTYFQNEAQLEKSRLLSDRFSAERPKGSFSTLEIQRTEQGDSAMYLCASSLGPGTPYGYTFGSGTRLTVV.

Within the sample, this clonotype is large. The V call is TRBV29-1, the J call TRBJ2-7, with a weak D call TRBD2 (6 bases). Per the germline V gene, CDR1 is SQVTM and CDR2 is ANQGSEA. The CDR3 contains 13 residues. The V and J ends lost 3 bases and 3 bases respectively, with 12 bases between them. CDR3 in amino acids: CSVEGGISYEQYF. In nucleotides, the CDR3 is TGCAGCGTTGAGGGAGGAATCAGCTACGAGCAGTACTTC.

This clonotype was recorded many times. The chain carries TRBV19 and TRBJ2-1, with TRBD2 as a possible D gene (6 bases). Germline lookup yields CDR1 LNHDA and CDR2 SQIVND (reference sequence). Trimming pared 3 bases from V and 9 bases from J, leaving 24 bases between. The CDR3 contains 17 residues. The CDR3 region is CASSITLGRGGPGEQFF. In DNA, the CDR3 is TGTGCCAGTAGTATTACCTTGGGGCGGGGCGGTCCCGGTGAGCAGTTCTTC. The whole variable domain, filled in from reference TRBV19 and TRBJ2-1, reads DGGITQSPKYLFRKEGQNVTLSCEQNLNHDAMYWYRQDPGQGLRLIYYSQIVNDFQKGDIAEGYSVSREKKESFPLTVTSAQKNPTAFYLCASSITLGRGGPGEQFFGPGTRLTVL.

This clonotype was counted ten times or more. V gene TRBV19 combines with J gene TRBJ1-2; possibly TRBD1 for D (6 bases). V was trimmed by 5 bases and J by 2 bases, leaving 15 bases between them. Germline assignment: CDR1 LNHDA and CDR2 SQIVND (reference sequence). The CDR3 length is 15 residues. The CDR3 here is CASSRSYRENYGYTF. The CDR3 DNA sequence: TGTGCCAGTAGTCGTAGTTACAGGGAGAACTATGGCTACACCTTC.

The rearrangement joins TRBV7-8 to TRBJ1-5; no firm D call. Trimming left V 4 bases short and J 0 bases short, with 10 bases between. The CDR3 is 15 residues long. The germline gives CDR1 SGHVS, CDR2 FQNEAQ. Written as DNA, the CDR3 is TGTGCCAGCAGCTCCGGACGGATTAGCAATCAGCCCCAGCATTTT. Protein sequence: CASSSGRISNQPQHF.

This clonotype was detected many times. The V call is TRBV29-1, the J call TRBJ1-1, with 7 positions matching TRBD1. Germline V gene sequence: CDR1 SQVTM, CDR2 ANQGSEA. The V and J ends lost 3 bases and 0 bases, in that order; junction bases with no gene match: 4. The CDR3 spans 14 residues. The CDR3 DNA reads TGCAGCGTTGAGGGACAGTACATGAACACTGAAGCTTTCTTT. Residues: CSVEGQYMNTEAFF. The whole variable domain, filled in from reference TRBV29-1 and TRBJ1-1, reads SAVISQKPSRDICQRGTSLTIQCQVDSQVTMMFWYRQQPGQSLTLIATANQGSEATYESGFVIDKFPISRPNLTFSTLTVSNMSPEDSSIYLCSVEGQYMNTEAFFGQGTRLTVV.

There are a few counts of this clonotype. V usage is TRBV20-1 and J usage is TRBJ2-3, with D uncertain. There are 11 residues in the CDR3. V shed 5 bases and J shed 5 bases, with 8 bases lying between them. Germline lookup yields CDR1 DFQATT and CDR2 SNEGSKA (reference sequence). Here the CDR3 reads CSAPAGDTQYF. The CDR3 DNA follows: TGCAGTGCTCCGGCCGGAGATACGCAGTATTTT.

The V and J genes are TRBV2 and TRBJ1-1; D uncertain. Trimming took off 1 base at V and 1 base at J, with 7 bases between the two ends. This CDR3 contains 14 residues. The germline gives CDR1 SNHLY, CDR2 FYNNEI. CDR3: CASSEETANTEAFF. DNA for the CDR3: TGTGCCAGCAGTGAAGAAACGGCGAACACTGAAGCTTTCTTT.

This clonotype was counted at least ten times. V and J are TRBV7-2 and TRBJ2-3; no reliable D call. V lost 7 bases to trimming and J lost 2 bases, with 10 bases between them. CDR3 length: 13 residues. Germline loops: CDR1 SGHTA, CDR2 FQGNSA. The chain's CDR3 is CASTLGNTDTQYF. The CDR3, as DNA: TGTGCCAGCACCCTAGGAAACACAGATACGCAGTATTTT.

At least ten counts were recorded for this clonotype. The J gene is TRBJ2-1, the V gene TRBV11-2; D unresolved. The CDR3 totals 14 residues. The germline V and J ends were trimmed by 1 base and 0 bases, with 4 bases remaining between them. From germline, CDR1 is SGHAT and CDR2 FQNNGV. CDR3 region: CASSLAVSYNEQFF. CDR3 DNA: TGTGCCAGCAGCTTAGCAGTCTCCTACAATGAGCAGTTCTTC.

The chain joins TRBV10-3 to TRBJ1-1; D unclear. V lost 2 bases and J lost 4, with 14 bases in between. Germline V gene data show CDR1 as ENHRY and CDR2 as SYGVKD. This CDR3 is 15 amino acids long. CDR3 bases: TGTGCCATCAGTGAGACAAGTCCGGGCCTCACTGAAGCTTTCTTT. This gives the protein CAISETSPGLTEAFF.

The chain combines TRBV12-3 or TRBV12-4 with TRBJ2-7; D may be TRBD1 (5 bases). The germline V and J ends were trimmed by 4 bases and 0 bases, with 25 bases remaining between them. The CDR3 extends over 19 amino acids. CDR3 amino acids: CASSSWPIQAPSRSYEQYF. The CDR3 DNA follows: TGTGCCAGCAGTTCTTGGCCAATACAGGCCCCCAGCCGCTCCTACGAGCAGTACTTC.

This clonotype was detected ten times or more. The chain carries TRBV6-5 and TRBJ2-3, with D possibly matching TRBD1 (5 bases). Trimming stripped 0 bases from V and 0 bases from J, with 16 bases between. CDR3 length equals 18 residues. In germline, CDR1 is MNHEY, CDR2 SVGAGI. The CDR3 bases are TGTGCCAGCAGTTACTCGATTGGACACCAGACTAGCACAGATACGCAGTATTTT. Translating it yields CASSYSIGHQTSTDTQYF.

This clonotype was detected many times. The chain is built from TRBV18 and TRBJ1-1, with D unclear. Trimming shortened V by 3 bases and J by 1 base, and 6 bases separated the two germline ends. The V gene's germline CDR1 is KGHSH and CDR2 LQKENI. This CDR3 comprises 13 residues. The CDR3 protein is CASSPSPNTEAFF. Here the CDR3 DNA reads TGTGCCAGCTCACCCTCTCCGAACACTGAAGCTTTCTTT. Full variable domain (rest looked up from reference TRBV18 and TRBJ1-1): NAGVMQNPRHLVRRRGQEARLRCSPMKGHSHVYWYRQLPEEGLKFMVYLQKENIIDESGMPKERFSAEFPKEGPSILRIQQVVRGDSAAYFCASSPSPNTEAFFGQGTRLTVV.

This clonotype was seen repeatedly, ten times or more. The chain uses TRBV10-1 and TRBJ2-7; tentative D call: TRBD1 (6 bases). The CDR3 spans 13 residues. CDR1 WNHNN and CDR2 SYGVQD come from the germline V gene (reference sequence). Trimming took 4 bases from V and 2 from J, leaving 9 bases between them. CDR3 nucleotides: TGCGCCAGCAGTGGAGGGGGAACCTACGAGCAGTACTTC. This translates into CASSGGGTYEQYF.